The clone carrying this TCR beta chain occurred a few times. V gave up 3 bases and J gave up 7 bases; unmatched junction bases: 10. The CDR3 extends over 15 amino acids. The germline CDR1 and CDR2 sequences are MNHEY and SMNVEV (reference sequence). The PCR made use of 60 Vbeta and 13 Jbeta primers. Generated by immunoSEQ multiplex PCR, the TCRdb table keeps only in-frame clones and is missing some. In the table there are about 140,000 clones, 75% of which are singletons. The data were taken from a study of cytomegalovirus exposure and HLA in healthy donors. Sequencing was done on a sample of PBMCs. V and J are TRBV27 and TRBJ2-7; TRBD1 aligns across 9 bases. This sequence originates from a man aged 18 to 29 in good health and CMV-seropositive. CDR3 coding DNA: TGTGCCAGCAGTTTGGGGACAGGGAGGCTCGGGGAGCAGTACTTC. As protein: CASSLGTGRLGEQYF.